These 25 T cell receptor beta chains came from one sample sequenced in a study of technical replicates of blood from a handful of donors. Libraries were prepared by immunoSEQ multiplex PCR; TCRdb keeps only in-frame clonotypes and omits some of them. The sample has approximately 60,000 clones, 70% to 90% seen once. Sequencing used PBMCs. The origin of the receptors is a human donor in good health. Some clones in this sample may be carry-over from other donors' samples.

The rearrangement links TRBV30 to TRBJ1-1; D is perhaps TRBD1 (5 bases). CDR1 is GTSNPN, CDR2 SVGIG, per germline (reference sequence). Between the trimmed V and J ends, which lost 0 bases and 0 bases, there was a span of 8 bases. The CDR3 is made up of 14 amino acids. CDR3 DNA: TGTGCCTGGAGTGTAGACAGTATGAACACTGAAGCTTTCTTT. It specifies CAWSVDSMNTEAFF.

The rearrangement links TRBV5-6 to TRBJ1-5; the D gene is possibly TRBD1 (5 bases). V was cut by 4 bases and J by 0 bases, with 17 bases left in between. CDR1 and CDR2 from the germline V gene are SGHDT and YYEEEE. CDR3 length equals 17 residues. The CDR3 nucleotides are TGTGCCAGCAGCCTAAGGGGTGGGATTCTTAGCAATCAGCCCCAGCATTTT. It yields the protein CASSLRGGILSNQPQHF. Full variable domain (missing parts from reference TRBV5-6 and TRBJ1-5): DAGVTQSPTHLIKTRGQQVTLRCSPKSGHDTVSWYQQALGQGPQFIFQYYEEEERQRGNFPDRFSGHQFPNYSSELNVNALLLGDSALYLCASSLRGGILSNQPQHFGDGTRLSIL.

The chain joins TRBV5-1 to TRBJ2-1, with 7 positions matching TRBD2. CDR3 length equals 15 residues. Trimming cost V 7 bases and J 9 bases; bases outside gene matches: 16. Germline V gene sequence: CDR1 SGHRS, CDR2 YFSETQ. CDR3 nucleotides: TGCGCCAGCTCCCCCGGCGGGGGAGCCTTGGGTGAGCAGTTCTTC. Its translation is CASSPGGGALGEQFF.

The genes are TRBV9 and TRBJ2-3, with D perhaps matching TRBD2 (5 bases). This CDR3 spans 13 amino acids. Germline lookup yields CDR1 SGDLS and CDR2 YYNGEE. Trimming cost V 6 bases and J 6 bases, with 14 bases left between them. The CDR3 nucleotides are TGTGCCAGCAACGGGATCCTGGGCGATACGCAGTATTTT. It specifies CASNGILGDTQYF.

V is TRBV10-3 and J is TRBJ1-4; 7 nucleotides match TRBD1. The CDR3 loop spans 16 amino acids. Germline CDR1 reads ENHRY; CDR2 reads SYGVKD. The J segment lost 5 bases and the V segment lost 0 bases, leaving 6 bases of the junction unmatched. The CDR3 DNA follows: TGTGCCATCAGTGAGTCCCTGAACAGGGGAAATGAAAAACTGTTTTTT. Translated, it gives CAISESLNRGNEKLFF.

This sequence joins TRBV27 and TRBJ1-5; 10 bases map to TRBD1. V shed 8 bases, J shed 2 bases, and the junction held 12 bases outside the gene matches. The CDR3 contains 17 residues. Germline assignment: CDR1 MNHEY and CDR2 SMNVEV (reference sequence). The CDR3 reads CASSLPTGGSRNQPQHF. As DNA, the CDR3 is TGTGCCAGCTCCCTCCCGACAGGGGGCTCACGCAATCAGCCCCAGCATTTT.

The V gene is TRBV18, the J gene TRBJ2-7; D remains ambiguous. V was clipped by 2 bases and J by 4 bases, with 12 bases between them. The germline V gene has CDR1 KGHSH and CDR2 LQKENI. The CDR3 has 14 amino acids. In DNA form, the CDR3 reads TGTGCCAGCTCACCATTAACAGCTTCTTACGAGCAGTACTTC. Amino acid sequence: CASSPLTASYEQYF.

The V call is TRBV9, the J call TRBJ2-7; 7 bases map to TRBD1. Germline CDR1 and CDR2: SGDLS and YYNGEE. V shed 0 bases, J shed 5 bases, and the junction held 8 bases outside the gene matches. This CDR3 has 15 amino acids. CDR3: CASSVDLGGYHEQYF. The CDR3 DNA reads as TGTGCCAGCAGCGTAGATCTAGGGGGCTACCACGAGCAGTACTTC.

V gene TRBV5-1 combines with J gene TRBJ2-7; the match to TRBD2 covers 8 bases. CDR1 is SGHRS, CDR2 YFSETQ, per germline. V lost 4 bases to trimming and J lost 2 bases; unmatched junction nucleotides: 2. This CDR3 has 13 residues. The CDR3: CASSTGLAYEQYF. The CDR3 nucleotides read TGCGCCAGCAGCACGGGACTAGCCTACGAGCAGTACTTC.

In this sample, this clone turned up once. The chain is built from TRBV6-5 and TRBJ2-7; 8 nucleotides line up with TRBD1. The V gene end was trimmed by 6 bases and the J gene end by 6 bases; junction bases not matched to a gene: 1. This CDR3 has 11 residues. Germline V CDR1 and CDR2: MNHEY, SVGAGI. The CDR3 DNA sequence: TGTGCCAGCAGAACAGGGGGCGAGCAGTACTTC. It is translated as CASRTGGEQYF.

The chain couples TRBV2 to TRBJ1-6; TRBD1 agrees at 9 bases. In germline, CDR1 is SNHLY, CDR2 FYNNEI. J was trimmed by 12 bases and V by 6 bases; bases with no gene match: 6. The CDR3 runs 13 residues. CDR3 region: CASRGQGIVPLHF. The CDR3 region has the DNA TGTGCCAGCAGAGGACAGGGGATTGTACCCCTCCACTTT.

The chain employs TRBV7-3 and TRBJ2-1; maybe TRBD1 (5 bases). Trimming left V 3 bases short and J 8 bases short, with 14 bases between. The germline gives CDR1 SGHTA, CDR2 FQGTGA. This CDR3 has 14 amino acids. Here the CDR3 reads CASSFRAHTDEQFF. The CDR3 bases are TGTGCCAGCAGCTTCAGGGCCCACACGGATGAGCAGTTCTTC.

The gene calls are TRBV9 and TRBJ1-6, with 9 positions matching TRBD1. The CDR3 covers 18 residues. Germline CDR1 and CDR2: SGDLS and YYNGEE. V gave up 4 bases and J gave up 2 bases; unmatched junction bases: 10. The CDR3 loop reads CASSTNRGLSTYNSPLHF. The CDR3 coding sequence is TGTGCCAGCAGCACAAACAGGGGGCTAAGCACCTATAATTCACCCCTCCACTTT.

This clone showed up just a few times. This rearrangement joins TRBV30 to TRBJ1-1, with D possibly TRBD1 on 6 matching bases. The germline gives CDR1 GTSNPN, CDR2 SVGIG (reference sequence). The CDR3 is made up of 16 amino acids. V lost 1 base, J lost 1 base, and 16 bases lay in between. The CDR3, as DNA: TGTGCCTGGAGTGAAACAAAAATGACAGGGAACACTGAAGCTTTCTTT. Translated: CAWSETKMTGNTEAFF.

This chain joins TRBV7-2 and TRBJ1-1; TRBD1 agrees at 12 bases. The V gene's germline CDR1 is SGHTA and CDR2 FQGNSA. The CDR3 extends over 16 amino acids. V trimming: 5 bases; J trimming: 2 bases; junction bases outside the gene matches: 6. CDR3 protein: CASSQRGTGGNTEAFF. The CDR3, as DNA: TGTGCCAGCAGCCAACGCGGGACAGGGGGCAACACTGAAGCTTTCTTT. The entire variable domain, with the rest obtained from reference TRBV7-2 and TRBJ1-1, is as follows: GAGVSQSPSNKVTEKGKDVELRCDPISGHTALYWYRQSLGQGLEFLIYFQGNSAPDKSGLPSDRFSAERTGGSVSTLTIQRTQQEDSAVYLCASSQRGTGGNTEAFFGQGTRLTVV.

V usage is TRBV7-2 and J usage is TRBJ1-2, with D possibly being TRBD1 (5 bases). The CDR3 contains 13 residues. Germline V lookup: CDR1 SGHTA, CDR2 FQGNSA. Trimming took 4 bases from V and 8 from J, leaving 14 bases between them. This CDR3 is CASSWPGGGGYTF. The CDR3 nucleotides read TGTGCCAGCAGCTGGCCGGGGGGTGGAGGCTACACCTTC.

This sequence joins TRBV4-1 and TRBJ2-5; the D is unclear. This CDR3 is built from 15 residues. V was trimmed by 0 bases and J by 7 bases, leaving 15 bases between them. CDR1 MGHRA and CDR2 YSYEKL come from the germline V gene. CDR3 bases: TGCGCCAGCAGCCAAGATGGTAGTGGTGCCCCGACCCAGTACTTC. Amino acid sequence: CASSQDGSGAPTQYF.

The chain is built from TRBV27 and TRBJ1-6; 10 nucleotides agree with TRBD1. CDR1 MNHEY and CDR2 SMNVEV come from the germline V gene (reference sequence). The CDR3 consists of 16 residues. V lost 6 bases and J lost 7; bases outside the gene matches: 9. DNA of the CDR3: TGTGCCAGCAGAACCGACAGGGGGCTATACAATTCACCCCTCCACTTT. As protein: CASRTDRGLYNSPLHF.

The rearrangement uses TRBV29-1 and TRBJ1-1; D remains ambiguous. The CDR3 sequence is 13 residues long. Trimming took 5 bases from V and 0 from J, leaving 10 bases between them. CDR1 is SQVTM, CDR2 ANQGSEA, per germline. CDR3 in DNA: TGCAGCGTTAGACAAGACATGAACACTGAAGCTTTCTTT. Residues: CSVRQDMNTEAFF.

The V and J genes are TRBV15 and TRBJ2-7; a possible D gene is TRBD2 (6 bases). Germline V lookup: CDR1 LNHNV, CDR2 YYDKDF (reference sequence). Trimming removed 5 bases from V and 6 bases from J, with 20 bases in between. The CDR3 has 15 residues. The CDR3 region has the DNA TGTGCCACCAGCGAAGGGTGGCCCCTCGGGGGCGAGCAGTACTTC. As protein: CATSEGWPLGGEQYF.

The gene calls are TRBV4-2 and TRBJ1-4; 8 nucleotides agree with TRBD1. There are 16 residues in the CDR3. Per germline, CDR1 LGHNA and CDR2 YNFKEQ. V lost 0 bases to trimming and J lost 8 bases; unmatched junction nucleotides: 8. The CDR3 sequence is CASSQDESGGGEKLFF. The CDR3 bases are TGTGCCAGCAGCCAAGATGAGTCAGGGGGCGGGGAAAAACTGTTTTTT.

The chain links TRBV10-3 to TRBJ2-5, with 12 bases aligning to TRBD2. Germline lookup yields CDR1 ENHRY and CDR2 SYGVKD. This CDR3 has 14 residues. V shed 10 bases, J shed 5 bases, and the junction held 8 bases outside the gene matches. CDR3 coding DNA: TGTGCCACAGGAACTAGCGGGGGGCTTGAGACCCAGTACTTC. Its protein product is CATGTSGGLETQYF.

J is TRBJ2-5 and V is TRBV6-5; TRBD1 matches 9 bases. The J segment lost 6 bases and the V segment lost 4 bases, leaving 9 bases of the junction unmatched. Per the germline V gene, CDR1 is MNHEY and CDR2 is SVGAGI. The CDR3 has 15 residues. The CDR3 sequence is CASSLQGAFDQTQYF. The CDR3 region has the DNA TGTGCCAGCAGTTTACAGGGGGCATTTGACCAGACCCAGTACTTC.

This clone was picked up many times. This chain uses TRBV6-4 with TRBJ2-3; 10 bases line up with TRBD2. The germline CDR1 and CDR2 sequences are MRHNA and SNTAGT. V lost 2 bases to trimming and J lost 5 bases; unmatched junction nucleotides: 7. CDR3 size: 16 residues. In DNA form, the CDR3 reads TGTGCCAGCAGTGACGTAGCGGGGGGAGGTAAAGATACGCAGTATTTT. Residues: CASSDVAGGGKDTQYF.

DNA of the CDR3: TGTGCCACCAGCAGAGATTCCGGGCGGGGGAGCTCCTACGAGCAGTACTTC. It encodes CATSRDSGRGSSYEQYF. The rearrangement joins TRBV15 to TRBJ2-7; TRBD2 matches at 7 bases. The CDR3 is made up of 17 amino acids. Germline CDR1 reads LNHNV; CDR2 reads YYDKDF (reference sequence). After removal of 0 bases from V and 0 bases from J, the junction contained 8 bases not matched to a gene.